This T cell receptor (beta chain) was identified during a study of CD8 T cells in ankylosing spondylitis. TCRdb independently ran MiXCR on the 5' RACE reads; one entry per CDR3 protein. The sample comprises hundreds of thousands of distinct CDR3 sequences, roughly 26% of which are singletons, and about 0.9% rests with the top ten. This clonotype was seen more than once but under ten times. As yet, its antigen is unknown. Study results and caveats: Characteristic, it appeared, of ankylosing spondylitis blood was a TCR beta motif of roughly eight highly homologous variants.

The V end was cut by 1 base, the J end by 6 bases, with 14 bases between. The V gene's germline CDR1 is SGHRS and CDR2 YFSETQ. This CDR3 is built from 15 residues. The sequence came from a male donor with ankylosing spondylitis. The chain recombines TRBV5-1 with TRBJ1-5; D unresolved. Sequenced material: blood, either unsorted or a sorted T cell fraction (not recorded which). CDR3 sequence: CASSLRPGDRQPQHF. Written as DNA, the CDR3 is TGCGCCAGCAGCTTGCGTCCGGGTGATCGTCAGCCCCAGCATTTT.